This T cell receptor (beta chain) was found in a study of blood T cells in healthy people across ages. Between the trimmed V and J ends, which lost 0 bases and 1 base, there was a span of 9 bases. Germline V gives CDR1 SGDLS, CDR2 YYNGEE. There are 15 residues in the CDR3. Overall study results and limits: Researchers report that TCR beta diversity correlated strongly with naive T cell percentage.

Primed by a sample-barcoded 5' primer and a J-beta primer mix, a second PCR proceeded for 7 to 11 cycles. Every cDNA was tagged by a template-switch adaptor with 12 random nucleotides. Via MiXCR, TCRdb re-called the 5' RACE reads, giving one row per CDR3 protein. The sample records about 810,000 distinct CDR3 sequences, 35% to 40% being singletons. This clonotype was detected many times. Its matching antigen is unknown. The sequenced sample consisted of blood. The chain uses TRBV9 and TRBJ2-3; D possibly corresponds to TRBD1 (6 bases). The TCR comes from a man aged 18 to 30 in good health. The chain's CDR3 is CASSVARTGTDTQYF. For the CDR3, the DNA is TGTGCCAGCAGCGTAGCGAGGACAGGCACAGATACGCAGTATTTT. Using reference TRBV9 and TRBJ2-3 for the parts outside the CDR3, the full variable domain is DSGVTQTPKHLITATGQRVTLRCSPRSGDLSVYWYQQSLDQGLQFLIQYYNGEERAKGNILERFSAQQFPDLHSELNLSSLELGDSALYFCASSVARTGTDTQYFGPGTRLTVL.